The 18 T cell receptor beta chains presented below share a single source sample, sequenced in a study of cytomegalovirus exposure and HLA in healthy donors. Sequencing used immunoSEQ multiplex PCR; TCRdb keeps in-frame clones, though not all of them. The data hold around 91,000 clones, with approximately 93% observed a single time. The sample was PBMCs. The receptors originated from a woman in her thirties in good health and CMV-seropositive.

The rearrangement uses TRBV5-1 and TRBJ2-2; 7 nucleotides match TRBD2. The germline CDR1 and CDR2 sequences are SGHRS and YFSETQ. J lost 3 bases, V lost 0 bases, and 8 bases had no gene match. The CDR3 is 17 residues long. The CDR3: CASSLVRGRLDTGELFF. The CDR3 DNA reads TGCGCCAGCAGCTTGGTACGCGGGAGATTGGACACCGGGGAGCTGTTTTTT.

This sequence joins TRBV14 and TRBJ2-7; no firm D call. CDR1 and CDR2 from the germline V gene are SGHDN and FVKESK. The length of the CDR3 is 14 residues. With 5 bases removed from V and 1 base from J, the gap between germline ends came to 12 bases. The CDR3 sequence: CASSSYRESYEQYF. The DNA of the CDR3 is TGTGCCAGCAGCTCCTACAGAGAGTCCTACGAGCAGTACTTC.

The CDR3 DNA follows: TGTGCCATCAGTGAGGGGGGCGGCTACACCTTC. Translated, it gives CAISEGGGYTF. The chain has TRBV10-3 and TRBJ1-2, with D perhaps TRBD1 (6 bases). V was clipped by 2 bases and J by 8 bases, with 6 bases between them. Germline CDR1 reads ENHRY; CDR2 reads SYGVKD. CDR3 length: 11 residues.

CDR3 sequence reads: CASSFYRIAGGNEQFF. CDR3 nucleotides: TGTGCCAGCAGCTTTTATAGGATAGCGGGAGGGAATGAGCAGTTCTTC. V is TRBV11-2 and J is TRBJ2-1, with 11 positions matching TRBD2. The CDR3 is 16 amino acids. Germline values: CDR1 SGHAT, CDR2 FQNNGV. The V segment lost 3 bases and the J segment 7 bases; nucleotides outside the gene matches: 8.

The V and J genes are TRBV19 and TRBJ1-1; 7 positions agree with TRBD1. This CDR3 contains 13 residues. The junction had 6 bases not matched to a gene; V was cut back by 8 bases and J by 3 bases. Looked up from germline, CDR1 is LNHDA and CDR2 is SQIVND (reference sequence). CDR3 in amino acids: CASARGFDTEAFF. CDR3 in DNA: TGTGCCAGTGCCAGGGGGTTCGACACTGAAGCTTTCTTT.

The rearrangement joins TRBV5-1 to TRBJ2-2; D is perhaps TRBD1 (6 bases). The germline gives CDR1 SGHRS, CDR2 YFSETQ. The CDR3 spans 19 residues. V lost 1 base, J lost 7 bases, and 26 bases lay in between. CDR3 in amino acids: CASSLQTGSSRTSGGELFF. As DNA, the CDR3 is TGCGCCAGCAGCTTGCAAACAGGGTCTTCCCGAACGAGCGGCGGGGAGCTGTTTTTT. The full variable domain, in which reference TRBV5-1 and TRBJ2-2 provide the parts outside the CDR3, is KAGVTQTPRYLIKTRGQQVTLSCSPISGHRSVSWYQQTPGQGLQFLFEYFSETQRNKGNFPGRFSGRQFSNSRSEMNVSTLELGDSALYLCASSLQTGSSRTSGGELFFGEGSRLTVL.

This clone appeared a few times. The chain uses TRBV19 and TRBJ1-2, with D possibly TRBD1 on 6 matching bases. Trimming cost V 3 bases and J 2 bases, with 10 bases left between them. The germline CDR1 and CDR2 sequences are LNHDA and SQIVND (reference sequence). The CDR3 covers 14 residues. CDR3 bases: TGTGCCAGTAGTATGGGGCAGGGGAACTATGGCTACACCTTC. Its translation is CASSMGQGNYGYTF.

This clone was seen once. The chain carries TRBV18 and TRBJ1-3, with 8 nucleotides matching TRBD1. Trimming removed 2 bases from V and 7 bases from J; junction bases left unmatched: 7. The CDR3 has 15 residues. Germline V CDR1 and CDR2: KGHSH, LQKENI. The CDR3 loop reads CASSPTGGSWNTIYF. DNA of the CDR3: TGTGCCAGCTCACCAACAGGGGGAAGTTGGAACACCATATATTTT.

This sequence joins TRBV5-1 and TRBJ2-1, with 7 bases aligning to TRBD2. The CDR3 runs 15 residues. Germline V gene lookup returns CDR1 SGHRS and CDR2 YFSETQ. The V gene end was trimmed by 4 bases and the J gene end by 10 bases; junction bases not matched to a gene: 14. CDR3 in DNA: TGCGCCAGCAGCATCTGGGGAGGGCCGGCTGACGAGCAGTTCTTC. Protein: CASSIWGGPADEQFF.

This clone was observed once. The CDR3 sequence: CASSPGGLALGEQYF. The CDR3, as DNA: TGTGCCAGCAGCCCGGGGGGACTAGCCCTCGGCGAGCAGTACTTC. The rearrangement joins TRBV7-8 to TRBJ2-7; 9 bases fit TRBD2. The CDR3 totals 15 residues. Germline-derived CDR1 and CDR2 are SGHVS and FQNEAQ. Unmatched junction bases numbered 11, after V lost 5 bases and J lost 6 bases.

CDR3 DNA: TGTGCCAGCAGTGTAAGAGCGGACAGGGCACTCTCCTACGAGCAGTACTTC. It is translated as CASSVRADRALSYEQYF. The V and J genes are TRBV2 and TRBJ2-7; TRBD1 matches 8 bases. After removal of 4 bases from V and 0 bases from J, the junction contained 11 bases not matched to a gene. CDR1 SNHLY and CDR2 FYNNEI come from the germline V gene. The CDR3 is 17 amino acids. Together with reference TRBV2 and TRBJ2-7, the CDR3 gives the full variable domain: EPEVTQTPSHQVTQMGQEVILRCVPISNHLYFYWYRQILGQKVEFLVSFYNNEISEKSEIFDDQFSVERPDGSNFTLKIRSTKLEDSAMYFCASSVRADRALSYEQYFGPGTRLTVT.

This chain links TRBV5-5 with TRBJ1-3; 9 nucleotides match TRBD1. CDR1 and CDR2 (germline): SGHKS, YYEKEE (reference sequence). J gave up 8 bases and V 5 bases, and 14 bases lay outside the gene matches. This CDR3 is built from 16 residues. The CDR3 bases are TGTGCCAGCAGTCCACCGGGACAGGGAGTGGTTGACACCATATATTTT. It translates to CASSPPGQGVVDTIYF.

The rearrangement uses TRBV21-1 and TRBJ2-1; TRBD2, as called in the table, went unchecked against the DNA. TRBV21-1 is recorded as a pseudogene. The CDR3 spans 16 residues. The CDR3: CASSKGSSGTYNEQFF. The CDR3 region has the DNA TGTGCCAGCAGCAAGGGGTCTAGCGGGACCTACAATGAGCAGTTCTTC.

The CDR3 spells CASSLVAGGGQPQHF. The CDR3 bases are TGTGCCAGCAGCTTAGTTGCAGGAGGAGGCCAGCCCCAGCATTTT. The chain uses TRBV7-2 and TRBJ1-5; D is uncertain. The V end was cut by 1 base, the J end by 7 bases, with 14 bases between. The CDR3 extends over 15 amino acids. CDR1 is SGHTA, CDR2 FQGNSA, per germline.

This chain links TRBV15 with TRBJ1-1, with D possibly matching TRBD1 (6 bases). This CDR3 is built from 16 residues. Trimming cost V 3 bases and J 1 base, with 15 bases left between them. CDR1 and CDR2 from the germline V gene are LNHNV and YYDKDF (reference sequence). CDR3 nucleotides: TGTGCCACCAGCAGTGACACGGGACACCAGAACACTGAAGCTTTCTTT. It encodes CATSSDTGHQNTEAFF.

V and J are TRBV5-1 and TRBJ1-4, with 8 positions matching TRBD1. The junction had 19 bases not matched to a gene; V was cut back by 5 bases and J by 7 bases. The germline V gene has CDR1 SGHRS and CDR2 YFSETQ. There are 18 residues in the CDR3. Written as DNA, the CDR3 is TGCGCCAGCAGTTCAAGGACAAGCTGGGCAGGGGGCGGTGAAAAACTGTTTTTT. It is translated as CASSSRTSWAGGGEKLFF. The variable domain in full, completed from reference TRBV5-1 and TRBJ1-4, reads KAGVTQTPRYLIKTRGQQVTLSCSPISGHRSVSWYQQTPGQGLQFLFEYFSETQRNKGNFPGRFSGRQFSNSRSEMNVSTLELGDSALYLCASSSRTSWAGGGEKLFFGSGTQLSVL.

CDR3 DNA: TGCGCCAGCAGCTTGGACTATTTAAACATTCAGTACTTC. Protein sequence: CASSLDYLNIQYF. The chain links TRBV5-1 to TRBJ2-4; no firm D call. Trimming stripped 0 bases from V and 6 bases from J, with 7 bases between. CDR3 length: 13 residues. Germline lookup yields CDR1 SGHRS and CDR2 YFSETQ. Full variable domain (remainder filled in from reference TRBV5-1 and TRBJ2-4): KAGVTQTPRYLIKTRGQQVTLSCSPISGHRSVSWYQQTPGQGLQFLFEYFSETQRNKGNFPGRFSGRQFSNSRSEMNVSTLELGDSALYLCASSLDYLNIQYFGAGTRLSVL.

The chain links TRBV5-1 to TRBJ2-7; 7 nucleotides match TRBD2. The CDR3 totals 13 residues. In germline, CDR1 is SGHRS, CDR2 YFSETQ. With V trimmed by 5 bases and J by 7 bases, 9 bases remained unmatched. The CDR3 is CASRIAGRIEQYF. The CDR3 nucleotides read TGCGCCAGCAGGATAGCGGGCCGAATTGAGCAGTACTTC. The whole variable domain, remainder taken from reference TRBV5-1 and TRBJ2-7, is KAGVTQTPRYLIKTRGQQVTLSCSPISGHRSVSWYQQTPGQGLQFLFEYFSETQRNKGNFPGRFSGRQFSNSRSEMNVSTLELGDSALYLCASRIAGRIEQYFGPGTRLTVT.